Included here is one TCR beta chain sequence, with context. Making TCR cDNA involved 5'RACE template switching, which added UMIs and a universal primer site. Using its own MiXCR run on the 5' RACE reads, TCRdb lists one record per CDR3 protein. The table has fewer than 100,000 distinct CDR3 sequences, 8% to 10% seen once. The data are from a study of T cells after yellow fever vaccination. Study overall: Low-cell-number fractions underwent preparation using SMART-Seq v4 Ultra Low Input.

Germline V lookup: CDR1 MNHNS, CDR2 SASEGT. The length of the CDR3 is 14 residues. The germline V and J ends were trimmed by 5 bases and 5 bases, with 12 bases remaining between them. Study-level results: Reappearing after the booster were most of the clones from primary vaccination (about 96% CD4, 85% to 90% CD8). A weaker secondary response peaked on day 5, the primary on day 15.

Sequencing used CD8+ T cells not binding an NS4B(214-222) dextramer, sorted from PBMCs, obtained around 16 days after the first yellow fever vaccination. The chain employs TRBV6-1 and TRBJ1-4; a possible D gene is TRBD1 (5 bases). This clonotype was sampled from a young man who received the YFV17D yellow fever vaccine. The DNA of the CDR3 is TGTGCCAGCAGTCCGGGACGGGAAAATGAAAAACTGTTTTTT. Protein sequence: CASSPGRENEKLFF.